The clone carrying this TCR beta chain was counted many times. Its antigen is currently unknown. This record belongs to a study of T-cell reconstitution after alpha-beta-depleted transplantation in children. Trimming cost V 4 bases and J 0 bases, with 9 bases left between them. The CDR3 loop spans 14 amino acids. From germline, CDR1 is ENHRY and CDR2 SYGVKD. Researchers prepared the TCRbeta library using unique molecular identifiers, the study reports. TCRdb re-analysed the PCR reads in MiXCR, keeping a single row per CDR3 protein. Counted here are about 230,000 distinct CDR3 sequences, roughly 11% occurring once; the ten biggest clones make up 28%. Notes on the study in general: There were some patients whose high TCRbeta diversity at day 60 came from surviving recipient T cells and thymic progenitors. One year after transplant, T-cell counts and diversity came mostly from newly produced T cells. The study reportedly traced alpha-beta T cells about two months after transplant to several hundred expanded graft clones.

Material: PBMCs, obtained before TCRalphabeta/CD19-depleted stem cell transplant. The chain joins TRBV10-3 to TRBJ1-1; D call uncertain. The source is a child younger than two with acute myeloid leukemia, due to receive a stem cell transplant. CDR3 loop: CAISGGGMNTEAFF. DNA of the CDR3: TGTGCCATCAGTGGAGGTGGGATGAACACTGAAGCTTTCTTT.